The rows below give T cell receptor beta chains drawn from one sample of a study of blood T cell repertoires in COVID-19. The repertoire was sequenced with immunoSEQ multiplex PCR; TCRdb's copy has only in-frame clones and lacks some. The sample contains 300,000 to 400,000 clones, 88% of which appear only once. The sample comprised peripheral blood. The receptors shown here come from a woman in her twenties or thirties with COVID-19, enrolled during active disease. CDR3s leave out the opening cysteine and the closing phenylalanine or tryptophan. Fields, in order: J gene, clone size, V gene, CDR3 protein. Some rows mark clone size as missing; the rest say once, few, many or name a class of expanded clone.

>TRBJ1-1|NA|TRBV30
AWKMRRDTEAF
>TRBJ1-4|NA|TRBV5-4
ASSFKTQAEKLF
>TRBJ2-3|NA|TRBV7-2
ASSWSGGGTDTQY
>TRBJ1-6|NA|TRBV2
ASRLTVNSPLH
>TRBJ2-4|NA|TRBV5-1
ASSDRPPRTAGIRGNIQY
>TRBJ1-4|NA|TRBV15
ASRGSEKLF
>TRBJ1-5|NA|TRBV30
AWSPGSYSNQPQH
>TRBJ1-2|NA|TRBV2
ASRWTGSYGYT
>TRBJ1-1|NA|TRBV28
ASSSGWGGTEAF
>TRBJ1-2|NA|TRBV7-2
ASSLSGHLGGYT
>TRBJ2-3|NA|TRBV10-3
AISFGQGISSTDTQY
>TRBJ1-4|NA|TRBV5-1
ASSGGTSGYNEKLF
>TRBJ1-2|NA|TRBV3-1/TRBV3-2
ASSQGAGGGYT
>TRBJ1-2|NA|TRBV20-1
SARDIDYT
>TRBJ2-3|once|TRBV6-2/TRBV6-3
ASSSGGESTDTQY
>TRBJ2-1|NA|TRBV5-4
ASSSSLLAGTYNEQF
>TRBJ2-3|NA|TRBV18
ASSPYARTDTQY
>TRBJ2-7|NA|TRBV7-2
ASSFSRGPSYEQY
>TRBJ2-7|once|TRBV27
ASSFRAGDLYEQY
>TRBJ2-5|NA|TRBV3-1/TRBV3-2
ASNPQGALGQETQY
>TRBJ2-1|NA|TRBV11-2
ASSFSQGGLASNEQF
>TRBJ1-2|NA|TRBV14
ASSQRLYGYT
>TRBJ1-4|NA|TRBV28
ASSALQGVNEKLF
>TRBJ2-2|few|TRBV24-1
ATSDPRTGPTGELF
>TRBJ1-6|NA|TRBV6-2/TRBV6-3
ASSSGSRRSPLH
>TRBJ2-5|NA|TRBV7-9
ASSLFSGKETQY
>TRBJ2-3|once|TRBV4-3
ASSPRLASLDTQY
>TRBJ1-6|NA|TRBV4-1
ASSHLLQGKNSPLH
>TRBJ1-5|NA|TRBV4-1
ASSPGQGVGQPQH
>TRBJ1-3|once|TRBV3-1/TRBV3-2
ASSSTSGSLLSTIY
>TRBJ1-2|NA|TRBV7-6
ASSPLADGGGVGYT
>TRBJ2-2|once|TRBV13
ASSRIGAGELF
>TRBJ1-2|NA|TRBV4-1
ASRPVGTSNYGYT
>TRBJ1-1|NA|TRBV7-9
ASSLSGSTEAF
>TRBJ1-4|once|TRBV6-5
ASKRDRLEKLF
>TRBJ1-1|once|TRBV6-5
ASSPTGGRITEAF
>TRBJ1-2|NA|TRBV12-3/TRBV12-4
ASSPGTGSGYT
>TRBJ2-3|NA|TRBV6-2/TRBV6-3
ASSASRDWGTQY
>TRBJ2-1|few|TRBV10-2
ATTSGGSGNEQF
>TRBJ1-6|NA|TRBV12-1
ASSFEGTGVPYNSPLH
>TRBJ1-4|NA|TRBV7-9
ASSLTGRQV
>TRBJ2-2|NA|TRBV5-1
ASSTPGLAGNGDKELF
>TRBJ2-2|NA|TRBV30
AWSVRGIYTGELF
>TRBJ2-3|NA|TRBV5-1
ASSSQRGGTDTQY
>TRBJ1-2|NA|TRBV21-1
ASSKALTVTNYGYT
>TRBJ2-1|NA|TRBV18
ASSTRNLPNEQF
>TRBJ2-7|NA|TRBV3-1/TRBV3-2
ASSQMRLAGYEQY
>TRBJ2-3|once|TRBV6-5
ASRGAGGVDTQY
>TRBJ2-6|NA|TRBV4-1
ASSQTGTKVRSGANVLT
>TRBJ1-1|few|TRBV19
ASSIDRGNTEAF
>TRBJ2-7|NA|TRBV10-3
AISPGLYEQY
>TRBJ1-2|NA|TRBV9
ASSPSRQPYGYT
>TRBJ1-2|NA|TRBV20-1
SGGGGYT
>TRBJ1-1|NA|TRBV6-1
ASSEWGHTGNTEAF
>TRBJ2-7|NA|TRBV2
ASTGGAEQY
>TRBJ2-2|NA|TRBV11-3
ASSFPRDRDTGELF
>TRBJ2-2|NA|TRBV11-3
ASSKRGFGGTGELF